This is a list of T cell receptor beta chains from one sample in a study of cytomegalovirus exposure and HLA in healthy donors. Here immunoSEQ multiplex PCR was the method, and the copy in TCRdb shows in-frame clones only, minus some. The sample lists 120,000 or so clones; 75% to 85% were seen once. Source material: PBMCs. All receptors derive from a man in his forties in good health and CMV-seronegative. CDR3s include the opening cysteine and the closing phenylalanine or tryptophan. D genes are given only for firm matches. Some rows mark clone size as missing; the rest say once, few, many or name a class of expanded clone.

TRBJ1-2,TRBV2,.,.,TGTGCCAGCAGTGGGACAGTGAACTATGGCTACACCTTC,CASSGTVNYGYTF
TRBJ2-7,TRBV5-6,few,.,TGTGCCAGCAGTTCACCCTCAAGGGGGGGCTACGAGCAGTACTTC,CASSSPSRGGYEQYF
TRBJ2-1,TRBV2,.,TRBD2,TGTGCCAGCAGTGAATTGGGACTAGCTACTAATGAGCAGTTCTTC,CASSELGLATNEQFF
TRBJ2-3,TRBV2,few,TRBD2,TGTGCCAGCAGTGAAGCGCTGACTAGCGGGCGCACAGATACGCAGTATTTT,CASSEALTSGRTDTQYF
TRBJ1-4,TRBV28,.,.,TGTGCCAGCAGACCCGGGAGGTCGGGTGAAAAACTGTTTTTT,CASRPGRSGEKLFF
TRBJ2-7,TRBV4-2,.,TRBD2,TGTGCCAGCAGCCAAGTAGGGCTAGCGGGGGGCCCCTCCTACGAGCAGTACTTC,CASSQVGLAGGPSYEQYF
TRBJ1-4,TRBV30,.,TRBD1,TGTGCCTGGAGTTGGGACAGGGGGCGAGCAAATGAAAAACTGTTTTTT,CAWSWDRGRANEKLFF
TRBJ1-2,TRBV6-1,.,TRBD1,TGTGCCAGCAGTGAGGGAGACAGGGGCCTTAACTATGGCTACACCTTC,CASSEGDRGLNYGYTF
TRBJ1-5,TRBV25-1,few,TRBD1,TGTGCCAGCAGTGATACCGGGACAGATAGCAATCAGCCCCAGCATTTT,CASSDTGTDSNQPQHF
TRBJ1-4,TRBV2,.,.,TGTGCCAGCAGTGATGGTTCGGGTAATGAAAAACTGTTTTTT,CASSDGSGNEKLFF
TRBJ1-1,TRBV5-4,few,.,TGTGCCAGCAGCCTCCCTAATCCGAACACTGAAGCTTTCTTT,CASSLPNPNTEAFF
TRBJ2-5,TRBV5-1,.,TRBD2,TGCGCCAGCAGCTTTGGACTAGCGGGAGGGCCAGAGACCCAGTACTTC,CASSFGLAGGPETQYF
TRBJ2-2,TRBV19,.,.,TGTGCCAGTAGTTTGAGGGATGGTAGTGATACCGGGGAGCTGTTTTTT,CASSLRDGSDTGELFF
TRBJ2-1,TRBV4-2,.,TRBD2,TGTGCCAGCAGGTCTCTAGCGGACGCAAGTGAGCAGTTCTTC,CASRSLADASEQFF
TRBJ1-2,TRBV7-9,.,TRBD1,TGTGCCAGCAGCTTAGCCCTTGACAGGGCAGGAACTAACTATGGCTACACCTTC,CASSLALDRAGTNYGYTF
TRBJ2-3,TRBV30,.,TRBD2,TGTGCCTGGGAGCGGGGGGGCCTAGATACGCAGTATTTT,CAWERGGLDTQYF
TRBJ1-2,TRBV28,few,.,TGTGCCAGCAGGCCCTTACAGGGATCGGGCGGCTACACCTTC,CASRPLQGSGGYTF
TRBJ2-1,TRBV7-2,.,.,TGTGCCAGCAGATCGACAGGCCCTAATGAGCAGTTCTTC,CASRSTGPNEQFF
TRBJ2-2,TRBV4-1,few,TRBD2,TGCGCCAGCAGCCGAGAACCGGGACTAGAAACCGGGGAGCTGTTTTTT,CASSREPGLETGELFF
TRBJ2-7,TRBV5-1,.,TRBD2,TGCGCCAGCAGCGGCGGACTAGCGGGTAACGAGCAGTACTTC,CASSGGLAGNEQYF
TRBJ2-7,TRBV29-1,.,.,TGCAGCGTTGAAGGGCACGGGAGAGGCCCCTACGAGCAGTACTTC,CSVEGHGRGPYEQYF
TRBJ1-5,TRBV19,few,TRBD1,TGTGCCAGTAGTCATACAGGGGCTCTTAATCAGCCCCAGCATTTT,CASSHTGALNQPQHF
TRBJ2-1,TRBV5-6,.,TRBD1,TGTGCCAGCAGCCGGGGGACAGGGGGAAGTCTGGGGTCCTACAATGAGCAGTTCTTC,CASSRGTGGSLGSYNEQFF
TRBJ2-5,TRBV9,once,TRBD2,TGTGCCAGCAGCGTAGGGGGACTAGCGGGGCAAGAGACCCAGTACTTC,CASSVGGLAGQETQYF
TRBJ2-6,TRBV2,.,TRBD1,TGTGCCAGCAGTGAACGACAGGGGATCCCCTCTGGGGCCAACGTCCTGACTTTC,CASSERQGIPSGANVLTF
TRBJ1-5,TRBV29-1,.,TRBD1,TGCAGCGTTGGGACAGGGAACAATCAGCCCCAGCATTTT,CSVGTGNNQPQHF
TRBJ2-2,TRBV30,.,.,TGTGCCTGGAATGTAGGGGCCACCGGGGAGCTGTTTTTT,CAWNVGATGELFF